This T cell receptor beta chain is drawn from a study of blood T cell repertoires in COVID-19. Overall study: COVID-19 samples collected from the United States, Italy and Spain covered acute and convalescent phases.

Authors' data handling: How many nucleated cells were present was estimated from reference gene primer amplification. TCRdb keeps only in-frame clones here, not all; method: immunoSEQ multiplex PCR. V and J calls and clone size are given by that table; D and trimming were obtained from the DNA. The table shows 25,000 to 30,000 clones, with less than 80% occurring only once. The specimen sequenced was peripheral blood. This clonotype was obtained from a man between 70 and 80 years old with acute or convalescent COVID-19.

CDR3 sequence (DNA): TGTGCCAGCGTCCCGGGGGGGCAGAATAGCACAGATACGCAGTATTTT. It is translated as CASVPGGQNSTDTQYF. The chain recombines TRBV21-1 with TRBJ2-3; the DNA was not used to check the table's D call, TRBD2. TRBV21-1 is recorded as a pseudogene. This CDR3 contains 16 residues.